A single sample is the source of the 25 T cell receptor beta chains below, sequenced in a study of T cells in Graves' hyperthyroidism and ophthalmopathy. It was RNA transcripts that yielded the amplified TCR beta CDR3 regions. TCR CDR3 regions were first amplified by RT-PCR with HTBI primers. TCRdb re-called the multiplex PCR reads with MiXCR, one entry per CDR3 protein. The profile covers about 660,000 distinct CDR3 sequences, with nearly 45% appearing a single time and about 7.7% taken by the ten largest. Sequencing input: peripheral blood or thyroid tissue (not recorded which). The receptors here all came from an adult man with Graves' disease, either hyperthyroidism or ophthalmopathy (not recorded which).

The rearrangement uses TRBV5-1 and TRBJ1-1; no definite D call. Germline assignment: CDR1 SGHRS and CDR2 YFSETQ. This CDR3 contains 15 residues. Deletions cut 1 base from V and 1 base from J, with 11 bases between. The CDR3 coding sequence is TGCGCCAGCAGCTTGCTTTCTAGCGGGAACACTGAAGCTTTCTTT. It yields the protein CASSLLSSGNTEAFF.

The rearrangement joins TRBV7-9 to TRBJ2-7; TRBD2 matches at 8 bases. CDR1 and CDR2 from the germline V gene are SEHNR and FQNEAQ (reference sequence). V was clipped by 5 bases and J by 7 bases; unmatched bases: 19. The CDR3 covers 17 residues. This CDR3 is CASSTSATNGRAGEQYF. The CDR3 DNA is TGTGCCAGCAGCACCTCCGCGACTAACGGGAGGGCTGGGGAGCAGTACTTC.

This rearrangement joins TRBV7-9 to TRBJ1-5; 9 bases are shared with TRBD1. Germline CDR1 is SEHNR and CDR2 is FQNEAQ (reference sequence). V lost 5 bases, J lost 3 bases, and 2 bases stayed unmatched. CDR3 length: 14 amino acids. As DNA, the CDR3 is TGTGCCAGCAGCGTACAGGGGGCCAATCAGCCCCAGCATTTT. Its protein product is CASSVQGANQPQHF.

The genes are TRBV13 and TRBJ2-7; TRBD2 matches at 9 bases. With 7 bases clipped from V and 6 bases from J, the junction kept 10 bases outside the gene matches. CDR3 length: 14 residues. Germline V gives CDR1 PRHDT, CDR2 FYEKMQ (reference sequence). CDR3: CASIFSGSGGEQYF. The CDR3 DNA reads TGTGCCAGCATCTTTAGCGGGAGCGGCGGCGAGCAGTACTTC. Full variable domain (rest looked up from reference TRBV13 and TRBJ2-7): AAGVIQSPRHLIKEKRETATLKCYPIPRHDTVYWYQQGPGQDPQFLISFYEKMQSDKGSIPDRFSAQQFSDYHSELNMSSLELGDSALYFCASIFSGSGGEQYFGPGTRLTVT.

This clonotype was picked up a small number of times. The chain has TRBV9 and TRBJ2-5; D uncertain. Trimming pared 4 bases from V and 0 bases from J, leaving 13 bases between. The CDR3 contains 15 residues. Germline CDR1 SGDLS, CDR2 YYNGEE. CDR3 amino acids: CASSQVDWYQETQYF. Here the CDR3 DNA reads TGTGCCAGCAGCCAAGTAGACTGGTACCAAGAGACCCAGTACTTC.

The chain carries TRBV7-9 and TRBJ1-1, with TRBD1 identical over 8 bases. J was trimmed by 5 bases and V by 6 bases; bases with no gene match: 11. From germline, CDR1 is SEHNR and CDR2 FQNEAQ (reference sequence). The CDR3 is made up of 15 amino acids. The CDR3 DNA is TGTGCCAGCAGGATCCAGGGGGCTGAAAATACTGAAGCTTTCTTT. Translated, it gives CASRIQGAENTEAFF.

CDR3 coding DNA: TGTGCCAGCAGCTCCCCAGCGGGAGATTCTCCCTACGAGCAGTACTTC. Its protein is CASSSPAGDSPYEQYF. The V call is TRBV7-9, the J call TRBJ2-7, with 8 bases that match TRBD2. CDR1 and CDR2 (germline): SEHNR, FQNEAQ (reference sequence). CDR3 length: 16 residues. With 4 bases clipped from V and 2 bases from J, the junction kept 10 bases outside the gene matches.

The chain recombines TRBV20-1 with TRBJ1-1, with D tentatively TRBD1 (6 bases). CDR3 length equals 15 residues. Germline-derived CDR1 and CDR2 are DFQATT and SNEGSKA (reference sequence). Trimming cost V 1 base and J 6 bases, with 18 bases left between them. The CDR3 coding sequence is TGCAGTGCTAGAGTGCAGACAGGAGCGCGGGCTGAAGCTTTCTTT. As protein: CSARVQTGARAEAFF.

At least ten counts were recorded for this clonotype. The chain employs TRBV7-9 and TRBJ2-2; TRBD1 is a possible D gene (8 bases). CDR1 SEHNR and CDR2 FQNEAQ come from the germline V gene (reference sequence). Trimming cost V 5 bases and J 3 bases, with 13 bases left between them. This CDR3 region has 15 residues. The CDR3 DNA reads TGTGCCAGCAGCACCACAGGGGGGGACACCGGGGAGCTGTTTTTT. This translates into CASSTTGGDTGELFF.

This chain joins TRBV24-1 and TRBJ2-7; D uncertain. Germline CDR1 KGHDR, CDR2 SFDVKD. Trimming stripped 0 bases from V and 2 bases from J, with 7 bases between. This CDR3 is 14 amino acids long. The CDR3 spells CATSDLRQPYEQYF. The CDR3 nucleotides are TGTGCCACCAGTGATTTGAGGCAGCCCTACGAGCAGTACTTC.

This clonotype was seen a few times. This chain uses TRBV19 with TRBJ1-1, with 8 positions matching TRBD1. Trimming at V came to 4 bases and at J to 6 bases, leaving 7 bases not matched to a gene. Germline V gene data show CDR1 as LNHDA and CDR2 as SQIVND (reference sequence). The CDR3 is made up of 14 amino acids. CDR3 sequence: CASSRQGSRAEAFF. In DNA form, the CDR3 reads TGTGCCAGTAGTAGACAGGGGAGTCGGGCTGAAGCTTTCTTT. Full variable domain (remainder filled in from reference TRBV19 and TRBJ1-1): DGGITQSPKYLFRKEGQNVTLSCEQNLNHDAMYWYRQDPGQGLRLIYYSQIVNDFQKGDIAEGYSVSREKKESFPLTVTSAQKNPTAFYLCASSRQGSRAEAFFGQGTRLTVV.

This clonotype was recorded at least ten times. This chain links TRBV20-1 with TRBJ1-6; tentative D call: TRBD1 (5 bases). This CDR3 has 12 amino acids. V dropped 2 bases and J dropped 8 bases, with 7 bases sitting between them. Germline CDR1 DFQATT, CDR2 SNEGSKA (reference sequence). The CDR3 nucleotides read TGCAGTGCTAGACAGGGTGATTCACCCCTCCACTTT. Translation: CSARQGDSPLHF.

The V call is TRBV20-1, the J call TRBJ1-1; D remains unclear. CDR1 is DFQATT, CDR2 SNEGSKA, per germline (reference sequence). V dropped 6 bases and J dropped 1 base, with 12 bases sitting between them. The CDR3 consists of 13 residues. DNA for the CDR3: TGCAGTGCCCTAGGTATGCAGAACACTGAAGCTTTCTTT. Protein: CSALGMQNTEAFF.

This chain connects TRBV7-8 to TRBJ1-2; D is undetermined. CDR3 size: 13 residues. Trimming left V 3 bases short and J 3 bases short, with 8 bases between. Per the germline V gene, CDR1 is SGHVS and CDR2 is FQNEAQ. The CDR3 loop reads CASSFSQDYGYTF. The CDR3 DNA reads as TGTGCCAGCAGCTTCAGTCAGGACTATGGCTACACCTTC.

The table lists this clonotype with a count of one. This may come from a read error, since a much larger clone is one base off. The chain carries TRBV7-6 and TRBJ2-7, with D perhaps assigned TRBD1 or TRBD2 (5 bases each). Germline loops: CDR1 SGHVS, CDR2 FNYEAQ. Trimming pared 4 bases from V and 3 bases from J, leaving 16 bases between. The length of the CDR3 is 15 residues. The CDR3 nucleotides read TGTGCCAGCAGCTCAATCGGGACCCCCTACTACGAGCAGTACTTC. Its translation is CASSSIGTPYYEQYF.

This clonotype was observed a handful of times. The rearrangement links TRBV20-1 to TRBJ2-5, with 11 nucleotides matching TRBD1. This CDR3 has 16 residues. The trim removed 6 bases at V and 9 bases at J, leaving 18 bases unmatched. CDR1 and CDR2 (germline): DFQATT, SNEGSKA (reference sequence). In nucleotides, the CDR3 is TGCAGTGCGCCGGACAGGGGGCGCGGTGGCAATCAGCCCCAGTACTTC. Translated, it gives CSAPDRGRGGNQPQYF.

The gene calls are TRBV7-2 and TRBJ1-2; D unclear. Per the germline V gene, CDR1 is SGHTA and CDR2 is FQGNSA. The V gene lost 1 base and the J gene lost 4 bases, with 22 bases spanning the gap. CDR3 size: 18 residues. The CDR3 region has the DNA TGTGCCAGCAGCTTAGAACTGGCATTCTCAGCTACGGGCTATGGCTACACCTTC. Amino acid sequence: CASSLELAFSATGYGYTF.

This clonotype showed up many times. This rearrangement joins TRBV15 to TRBJ2-5; D is perhaps TRBD2 (5 bases). Germline values: CDR1 LNHNV, CDR2 YYDKDF (reference sequence). The CDR3 is made up of 16 amino acids. The ends were cut back, 1 base at V and 5 bases at J, with 17 bases in the middle. CDR3 residues: CATSRVIREPYETQYF. DNA of the CDR3: TGTGCCACCAGCAGAGTTATACGGGAACCGTATGAGACCCAGTACTTC.

The J gene is TRBJ1-6, the V gene TRBV7-9, with 9 bases that match TRBD1. Germline CDR1 is SEHNR and CDR2 is FQNEAQ (reference sequence). V lost 3 bases and J lost 6; bases outside the gene matches: 3. This CDR3 has 15 amino acids. Here the CDR3 reads CASSFGQGFNSPLHF. The CDR3 nucleotides are TGTGCCAGCAGCTTTGGACAGGGGTTTAATTCACCCCTCCACTTT.

This clonotype was observed many times. V and J are TRBV7-9 and TRBJ1-6; D ambiguous. The ends were cut back, 1 base at V and 4 bases at J, with 8 bases in the middle. CDR3 length: 15 residues. CDR1 is SEHNR and CDR2 is FQNEAQ in the germline V gene (reference sequence). CDR3 nucleotide sequence: TGTGCCAGCAGCTTAGATGACGGTTATAATTCACCCCTCCACTTT. This sequence encodes CASSLDDGYNSPLHF.

The chain carries TRBV7-9 and TRBJ1-1, with D perhaps matching TRBD1 (6 bases). V lost 5 bases and J lost 2, with 15 bases in between. In germline, CDR1 is SEHNR, CDR2 FQNEAQ (reference sequence). The CDR3 extends over 15 amino acids. In nucleotides, the CDR3 is TGTGCCAGCAGCACCGGACAGACTCCTAACACTGAAGCTTTCTTT. It is translated as CASSTGQTPNTEAFF. Full variable domain (outside the CDR3, taken from reference TRBV7-9 and TRBJ1-1): DTGVSQNPRHKITKRGQNVTFRCDPISEHNRLYWYRQTLGQGPEFLTYFQNEAQLEKSRLLSDRFSAERPKGSFSTLEIQRTEQGDSAMYLCASSTGQTPNTEAFFGQGTRLTVV.

Details on this clonotype: This may be a read error: a much more frequent sequence differs by one nucleotide. The V call is TRBV19, the J call TRBJ1-5; D is uncertain. Germline values: CDR1 LNHDA, CDR2 SQIVND (reference sequence). The CDR3 is made up of 13 amino acids. The CDR3 DNA sequence: TGTGACAGTAGTATAGATCTGGATCAGCCCCAGCATTTT. Translating gives CDSSIDLDQPQHF.

Turning to this clonotype: A much larger clone differs by one base, so this may be a read error. The V call is TRBV7-9, the J call TRBJ1-5; 7 positions agree with TRBD1. From germline, CDR1 is SEHNR and CDR2 FQNEAQ (reference sequence). The CDR3 is 14 residues long. CDR3 sequence: CASRRQGNNQPRHF. The CDR3 DNA reads TGTGCCAGCAGGAGACAGGGTAACAATCAGCCCCGGCATTTT. Looking up the rest from reference TRBV7-9 and TRBJ1-5 gives the full variable domain: DTGVSQNPRHKITKRGQNVTFRCDPISEHNRLYWYRQTLGQGPEFLTYFQNEAQLEKSRLLSDRFSAERPKGSFSTLEIQRTEQGDSAMYLCASRRQGNNQPRHFGDGTRLSIL.

This clonotype has at least ten counts. The V gene is TRBV2, the J gene TRBJ2-7; D possibly corresponds to TRBD1 (6 bases). V lost 3 bases and J 9 bases, leaving 15 bases between the germline ends. This CDR3 contains 13 residues. Germline V gene lookup returns CDR1 SNHLY and CDR2 FYNNEI. The CDR3 coding sequence is TGTGCCAGCAGTGATGGGCAGGGGTTACGGCAGTACTTC. This sequence encodes CASSDGQGLRQYF.

This clonotype was detected only a few times. V usage is TRBV6-5 and J usage is TRBJ2-7, with TRBD1 as a possible D gene (6 bases). Trimming shortened V by 5 bases and J by 3 bases, and 17 bases separated the two germline ends. Germline CDR1 MNHEY, CDR2 SVGAGI. The CDR3 is made up of 15 amino acids. The CDR3 here is CASSKSGVRGYEQYF. CDR3 DNA: TGTGCCAGCAGTAAATCGGGTGTCAGGGGCTACGAGCAGTACTTC.